These T cell receptor beta chains were read from a single sample in a study of blood T cell repertoires in COVID-19. Only in-frame clones appear in the TCRdb table, and some are missing; sequencing was by immunoSEQ multiplex PCR. This repertoire shows about 250,000 clones, around 85% found once; its top ten account for nearly 9%. The specimen was peripheral blood. The receptors derive from a man older than 75 with acute or convalescent COVID-19. The CDR3 runs from the conserved cysteine through the conserved F or W. The D gene is left open where the match is weak. Expanded clones are given a class, and other clones once, few, many or no size at all.

size	V	J	D	DNA	CDR3
.	TRBV6-5	TRBJ1-4	.	TGTGCCAGCAGGTACAGAGCAACTAATGAAAAACTGTTTTTT	CASRYRATNEKLFF
.	TRBV14	TRBJ2-3	.	TGTGCCAGCAGCCAAGACAAGCGGTTACCCAACACAGATACGCAGTATTTT	CASSQDKRLPNTDTQYF
.	TRBV7-3	TRBJ1-2	.	TGTGCCAGCAGCTTCAGGGATGGCTATGGCTACACCTTC	CASSFRDGYGYTF
once	TRBV9	TRBJ2-3	TRBD2	TGTGCCAGCGCCCGTCTCGAGGGGGCTAGCGGGAGGGGACCGTCGCAGTATTTT	CASARLEGASGRGPSQYF
once	TRBV20-1	TRBJ1-2	TRBD1	TGCAGTGCTAGTCAGACAGGGGGTGTCTATGGCTACACCTTC	CSASQTGGVYGYTF
.	TRBV11-1	TRBJ1-1	.	TGTGCCAGCAGCCCACAGCAGAACACTGAAGCTTTCTTT	CASSPQQNTEAFF
.	TRBV12-5	TRBJ1-2	.	TGTGCTAGTGGTTTGGTACTAGAGACGGGTGGCTACACCTTC	CASGLVLETGGYTF
once	TRBV5-1	TRBJ2-5	TRBD1	TGCGCCAGCAGCTTGGCCTGGGGACAGGCTCTAGGGGAGACCCAGTACTTC	CASSLAWGQALGETQYF
once	TRBV19	TRBJ1-1	TRBD1	TGTGCCAGTAGTAGACAGGGGGCGCGGAACACTGAAGCTTTCTTT	CASSRQGARNTEAFF
.	TRBV7-6	TRBJ1-6	TRBD1	TGTGCCAGCAGCGCAACGGGACAGCCTAATTCACCCCTCCACTTT	CASSATGQPNSPLHF
.	TRBV27	TRBJ2-4	TRBD1	TGTGCCAGCAGTTCAATGGGACAGGGGCGGAACATTCAGTACTTC	CASSSMGQGRNIQYF
.	TRBV5-5	TRBJ1-1	.	TGTGCCAGCAGCTTGGTGGCAGGGACTGAAGCTTTCTTT	CASSLVAGTEAFF
.	TRBV9	TRBJ2-5	TRBD2	TGTGCCAGCAGCGTCCTAGCGGGGTTAAAAGAGACCCAGTACTTC	CASSVLAGLKETQYF
once	TRBV12-5	TRBJ2-7	.	TGTGCTAGTGGTTTGTCAAGCGTCCCCTACGAGCAGTACTTC	CASGLSSVPYEQYF
.	TRBV3-1/TRBV3-2	TRBJ1-2	TRBD1	TGTGCCAGCAGCCTGGGACAGGCTAGTTTTGGCTACACCTTC	CASSLGQASFGYTF
.	TRBV12-5	TRBJ2-2	.	TGTGCTAGTGGTTTGGTACTAGGTAGTTCCGGGGAGCTGTTTTTT	CASGLVLGSSGELFF
.	TRBV19	TRBJ2-1	TRBD2	TGTGCCAGTAGCCCGGGGGGACTAGCGGGACCCAATGAGCAGTTCTTC	CASSPGGLAGPNEQFF
.	TRBV5-4	TRBJ2-7	TRBD1	TGTGCCAGCAGGATGGACAGGGGAGGTGAGCAGTACTTC	CASRMDRGGEQYF
.	TRBV1	TRBJ2-5	.	TGCACCAGCAGCCAGCCAGGACTAGCGGACCCCCAAGAGACCCAGTACTTC	CTSSQPGLADPQETQYF
.	TRBV28	TRBJ1-1	TRBD1	TGTGCCAGCAGTATCCGACAGGGCGGCGAAGCTTTCTTT	CASSIRQGGEAFF
.	TRBV5-6	TRBJ1-4	TRBD1	TGTGCCAGCAGCTGGACAGGGGGCACGACTAATGAAAAACTGTTTTTT	CASSWTGGTTNEKLFF
.	TRBV14	TRBJ2-7	TRBD1	TGTGCCAGCAGCCACATACTCGCGTTGGCCTATGATACAGGGGGAAGAACCTACGAGCAGTACTTC	CASSHILALAYDTGGRTYEQYF
.	TRBV24-1	TRBJ1-2	TRBD1	TGTGCCACCAGTGGGGGACAGGGGGCTTGGGGCTACACCTTC	CATSGGQGAWGYTF
.	TRBV7-2	TRBJ1-4	.	TGTGCCAGCAGTGCCGGGACAACGGAAAAACTGTTTTTT	CASSAGTTEKLFF
.	TRBV25-1	TRBJ2-7	.	TGTGCCAGCAGTGCGAGCCCCTACGAGCAGTACTTC	CASSASPYEQYF
.	TRBV19	TRBJ2-3	TRBD2	TGTGCCAGTAGGACTAGCGGGAGAACAGATACGCAGTATTTT	CASRTSGRTDTQYF
.	TRBV30	TRBJ1-1	.	TGTGCCTGGAGGACTATTATGAACACTGAAGCTTTCTTT	CAWRTIMNTEAFF
.	TRBV10-3	TRBJ2-2	.	TGTGCCACCATGAGTCCGTCCACCGGGGAGCTGTTTTTT	CATMSPSTGELFF
.	TRBV6-5	TRBJ2-5	TRBD1	TGTGCCAGCAGTCTTTTGGGACAGAGACAAGAGACCCAGTACTTC	CASSLLGQRQETQYF
.	TRBV5-1	TRBJ2-2	TRBD1	TGCGCCAGCAGTCGACAGGGTGACACCGGGGAGCTGTTTTTT	CASSRQGDTGELFF
.	TRBV6-5	TRBJ1-2	TRBD1	TGTGCCAGCAGGGGACAGGGAGCCTATGGCTACACCTTC	CASRGQGAYGYTF
few	TRBV4-1	TRBJ2-2	TRBD1	TGCGCCAGCAGCCAGGGGACAGGGGCGGGAACCGGGGAGCTGTTTTTT	CASSQGTGAGTGELFF
few	TRBV10-3	TRBJ2-7	.	TGTGCCATCAGTGAGTCAGGACAGCCCTACGAGCAGTACTTC	CAISESGQPYEQYF
.	TRBV3-1/TRBV3-2	TRBJ1-2	TRBD1	TGTGCCAGCAGCCAAGAAATTTGGGACAGGGACTATGGCTACACCTTC	CASSQEIWDRDYGYTF
.	TRBV19	TRBJ1-5	TRBD1	TGTGCCAGTCAACCCGGGACAGGTGGGGTCGGCAATCAGCCCCAGCATTTT	CASQPGTGGVGNQPQHF
.	TRBV3-1/TRBV3-2	TRBJ2-5	.	TGTGCCAGCAGCCAGTGGCGGGGAGCCCAAGAGACCCAGTACTTC	CASSQWRGAQETQYF
once	TRBV29-1	TRBJ1-5	.	TGCAGCGTTGGGGTCTCTCAGGATCAGCCCCAGCATTTT	CSVGVSQDQPQHF
.	TRBV5-5	TRBJ1-3	.	TGTGCCAGCACCTTGGGACTGAGCTCTGGAAACACCATATATTTT	CASTLGLSSGNTIYF
once	TRBV18	TRBJ1-2	.	TGTGCCAGCTCACCAAGGGGTGGGGATAACTATGGCTACACCTTC	CASSPRGGDNYGYTF
.	TRBV5-4	TRBJ2-7	TRBD2	TGTGCCAGCAGCTCCCTAGCGGGAGGGCTCTCCTACGAGCAGTACTTC	CASSSLAGGLSYEQYF
.	TRBV24-1	TRBJ2-2	TRBD1	TGTGCCACCAGTGATTACGGGACAGGGACCGGGGAGCTGTTTTTT	CATSDYGTGTGELFF
.	TRBV18	TRBJ2-7	TRBD1	TGTGCCAGCTCTACCCGACGAGACAGGGACTACGAGCAGTACTTC	CASSTRRDRDYEQYF
.	TRBV18	TRBJ1-6	.	TGTGCCAGCTCACAGGACAATCTTAATTCACCCCTCCACTTT	CASSQDNLNSPLHF
.	TRBV3-1/TRBV3-2	TRBJ2-1	.	TGTGCCAGCAGCCAAGGGCCCGGGCTCACAGGGCAGTTCTTC	CASSQGPGLTGQFF
.	TRBV19	TRBJ2-2	TRBD1	TGTGCCAGTAGTGTCCGGGACAGGGGGCGCACCGGGGAGCTGTTTTTT	CASSVRDRGRTGELFF
once	TRBV5-1	TRBJ2-6	TRBD2	TGCGCCAGCAGCTTGGTAGCGGGGCAGTCTGGGGCCAACGTCCTGACTTTC	CASSLVAGQSGANVLTF
.	TRBV6-5	TRBJ1-1	.	TGTGCCAGCAGTTATAGACAGTTTGTGACTGAAGCTTTCTTT	CASSYRQFVTEAFF
.	TRBV24-1	TRBJ2-7	TRBD1	TGTGCCACCAGTGATGGGACAGGGCACACCTACGAGCAGTACTTC	CATSDGTGHTYEQYF
.	TRBV20-1	TRBJ2-7	.	TGCAGTGCCAGTGGCGGCCCTAACTCCTACGAGCAGTACTTC	CSASGGPNSYEQYF